Below, one T cell receptor (beta chain) is given with its context. The antigen it recognizes is unknown. No much larger clonotype is one base removed from it; base qualities were not supplied. Receptor libraries were prepared by the immunoSEQ multiplex PCR assay. In TCRdb, the immuneACCESS table is reduced to in-frame sequences with V and J assigned. These tables do not hold every clone; where another copy was compared, an unresolved V gene accounts for under half, and the others remain unexplained. The sample table lists under 95,000 clones, 90% to 95% of them with a count of one. Approximately 0.79% of the sample is taken by the ten largest. This sample was taken from a study of T cell changes during pregnancy in multiple sclerosis (dated by TCRdb to the late 2010s). In the study overall: Changes in the T cell repertoire over the course of pregnancy were examined in this study in women with multiple sclerosis.

Reading the germline V gene gives CDR1 MNHEY and CDR2 SVGAGI. CDR3 length: 13 amino acids, cysteine to phenylalanine. CDR3 DNA is the only sequence kept; it has 39 bases, read in frame from the first base. The V end loses 5 bases and the J end loses 2 bases, and a stretch of 8 bases separates them. The sequence came from a female donor in good health, enrolled as a control in a pregnancy study. Material: peripheral blood, obtained in the second trimester of pregnancy. The rearranged segments are TRBV6-5 and TRBJ2-3; perhaps TRBD2 is the D gene, with 5 bases matching. The base sequence is TGTGCCAGCAGTCGCGACTACACAGATACGCAGTATTTT. Protein translation: CASSRDYTDTQYF.